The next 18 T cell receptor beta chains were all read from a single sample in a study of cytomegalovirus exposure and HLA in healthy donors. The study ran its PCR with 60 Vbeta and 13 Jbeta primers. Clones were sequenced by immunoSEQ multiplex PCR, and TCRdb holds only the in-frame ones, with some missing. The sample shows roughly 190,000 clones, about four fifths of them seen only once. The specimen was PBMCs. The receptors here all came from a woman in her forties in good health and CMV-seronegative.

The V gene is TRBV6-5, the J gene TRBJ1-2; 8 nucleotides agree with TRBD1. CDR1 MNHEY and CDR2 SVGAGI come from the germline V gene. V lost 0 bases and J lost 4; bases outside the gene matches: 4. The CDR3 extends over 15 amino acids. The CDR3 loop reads CASSYSKTGGYGYTF. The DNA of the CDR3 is TGTGCCAGCAGTTACTCAAAAACAGGGGGCTATGGCTACACCTTC.

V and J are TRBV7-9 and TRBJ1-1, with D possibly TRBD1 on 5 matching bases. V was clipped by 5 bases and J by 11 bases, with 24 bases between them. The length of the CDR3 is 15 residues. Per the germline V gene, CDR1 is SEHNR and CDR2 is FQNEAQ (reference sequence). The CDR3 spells CASSREVGEHEMAFF. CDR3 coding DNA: TGTGCCAGCAGCCGGGAGGTAGGGGAACATGAAATGGCTTTCTTT.

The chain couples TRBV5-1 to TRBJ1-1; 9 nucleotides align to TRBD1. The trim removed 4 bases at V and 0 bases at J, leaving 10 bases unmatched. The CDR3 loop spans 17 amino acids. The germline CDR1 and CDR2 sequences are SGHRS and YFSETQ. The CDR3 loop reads CASSPLGQGLMNTEAFF. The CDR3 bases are TGCGCCAGCAGCCCATTAGGACAGGGGCTAATGAACACTGAAGCTTTCTTT.

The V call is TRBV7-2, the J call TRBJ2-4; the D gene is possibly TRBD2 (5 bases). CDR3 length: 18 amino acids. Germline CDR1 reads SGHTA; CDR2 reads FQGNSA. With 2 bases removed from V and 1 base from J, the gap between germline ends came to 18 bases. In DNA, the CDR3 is TGTGCCAGCAGCTTACTTTGGGAGCCTCGTGGGGCCAAAAACATTCAGTACTTC. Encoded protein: CASSLLWEPRGAKNIQYF.

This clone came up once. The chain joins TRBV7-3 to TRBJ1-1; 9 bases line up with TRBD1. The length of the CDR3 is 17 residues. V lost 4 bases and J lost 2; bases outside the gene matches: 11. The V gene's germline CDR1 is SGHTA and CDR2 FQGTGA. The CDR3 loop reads CASSSPSRDRANTEAFF. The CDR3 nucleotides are TGTGCCAGCAGCTCCCCAAGCCGGGACAGGGCTAACACTGAAGCTTTCTTT.

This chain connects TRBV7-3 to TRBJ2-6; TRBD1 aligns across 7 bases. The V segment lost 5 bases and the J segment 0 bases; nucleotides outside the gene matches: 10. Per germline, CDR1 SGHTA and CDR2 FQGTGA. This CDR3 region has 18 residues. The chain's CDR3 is CASSPTGTANSGANVLTF. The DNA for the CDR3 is TGTGCCAGCAGCCCAACGGGGACAGCGAACTCTGGGGCCAACGTCCTGACTTTC.

The chain's CDR3 is CASSPGRLFF. For the CDR3, the DNA is TGTGCCAGCAGTCCAGGGCGACTGTTTTTT. This rearrangement joins TRBV2 to TRBJ1-4, with D possibly matching TRBD1 (5 bases). Germline V gives CDR1 SNHLY, CDR2 FYNNEI. V was clipped by 5 bases and J by 13 bases, with 8 bases between them. The CDR3 is 10 amino acids.

CDR3 bases: TGCACCAGCAGCCGGGGTAGCGGAGGAGAGACCCAGTACTTC. Translation gives CTSSRGSGGETQYF. This chain connects TRBV1 to TRBJ2-5; the table's D gene call, TRBD2, was not cross checked with the DNA. TRBV1 is classified as a pseudogene. CDR3 length equals 14 residues.

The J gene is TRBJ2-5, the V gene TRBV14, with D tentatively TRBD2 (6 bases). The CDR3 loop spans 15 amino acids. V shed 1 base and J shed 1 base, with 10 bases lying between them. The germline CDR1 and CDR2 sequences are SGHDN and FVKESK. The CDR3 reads CASSQGRGFQETQYF. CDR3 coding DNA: TGTGCCAGCAGCCAAGGGCGGGGCTTCCAAGAGACCCAGTACTTC.

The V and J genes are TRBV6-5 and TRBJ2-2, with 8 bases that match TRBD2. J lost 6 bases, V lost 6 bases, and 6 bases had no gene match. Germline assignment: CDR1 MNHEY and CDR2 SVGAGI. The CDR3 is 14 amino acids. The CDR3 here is CASSPGGVPGELFF. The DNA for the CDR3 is TGTGCCAGCAGCCCGGGGGGGGTACCCGGGGAGCTGTTTTTT.

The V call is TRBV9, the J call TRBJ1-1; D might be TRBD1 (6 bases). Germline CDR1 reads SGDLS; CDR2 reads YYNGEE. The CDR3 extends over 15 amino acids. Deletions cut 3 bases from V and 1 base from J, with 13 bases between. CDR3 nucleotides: TGTGCCAGCAGCGCCTCAGGGGCGTCGAACACTGAAGCTTTCTTT. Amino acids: CASSASGASNTEAFF.

CDR3 sequence reads: CASRQGQGGEKLFF. The DNA for the CDR3 is TGTGCCAGTAGACAGGGACAGGGGGGTGAAAAACTGTTTTTT. The V gene is TRBV19, the J gene TRBJ1-4; 11 bases match TRBD1. J gave up 7 bases and V 6 bases, and 4 bases lay outside the gene matches. The CDR3 consists of 14 residues. Germline V lookup: CDR1 LNHDA, CDR2 SQIVND (reference sequence).

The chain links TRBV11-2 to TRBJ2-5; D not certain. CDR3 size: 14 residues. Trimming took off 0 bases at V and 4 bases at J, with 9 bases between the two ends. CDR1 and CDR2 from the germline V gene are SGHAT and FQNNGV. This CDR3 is CASSLEFSGETQYF. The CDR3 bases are TGTGCCAGCAGCTTAGAGTTTTCGGGAGAGACCCAGTACTTC.

As DNA, the CDR3 is TGTGCCAGCAGCTTGGATCCAACAGGGGGCTCCTACGAGCAGTACGTC. Its translation is CASSLDPTGGSYEQYV. The chain is built from TRBV5-5 and TRBJ2-7, with 8 nucleotides matching TRBD1. Trimming at V came to 0 bases and at J to 0 bases, leaving 5 bases not matched to a gene. Per germline, CDR1 SGHKS and CDR2 YYEKEE (reference sequence). The CDR3 is 16 residues long.

CDR3 residues: CASSLVVQGDADTQYF. In nucleotides, the CDR3 is TGTGCCAGCAGCTTGGTAGTTCAAGGAGACGCAGATACGCAGTATTTT. The V call is TRBV5-6, the J call TRBJ2-3; D ambiguous. Germline lookup yields CDR1 SGHDT and CDR2 YYEEEE. The V gene lost 0 bases and the J gene lost 4 bases, with 15 bases spanning the gap. The CDR3 has 16 amino acids. Together with reference TRBV5-6 and TRBJ2-3, the CDR3 gives the full variable domain: DAGVTQSPTHLIKTRGQQVTLRCSPKSGHDTVSWYQQALGQGPQFIFQYYEEEERQRGNFPDRFSGHQFPNYSSELNVNALLLGDSALYLCASSLVVQGDADTQYFGPGTRLTVL.

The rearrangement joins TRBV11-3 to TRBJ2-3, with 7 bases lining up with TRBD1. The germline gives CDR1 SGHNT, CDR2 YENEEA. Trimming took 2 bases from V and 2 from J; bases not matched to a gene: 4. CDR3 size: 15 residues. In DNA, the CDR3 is TGTGCCAGCAGCTTAAGAAAGGGGGCCACAGATACGCAGTATTTT. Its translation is CASSLRKGATDTQYF.

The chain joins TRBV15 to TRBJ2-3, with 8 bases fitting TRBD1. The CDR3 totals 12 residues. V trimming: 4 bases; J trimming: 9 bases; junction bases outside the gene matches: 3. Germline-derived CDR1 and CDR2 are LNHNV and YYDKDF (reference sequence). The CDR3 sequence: CATSIYRGTQYF. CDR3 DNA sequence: TGTGCCACCAGCATCTACAGGGGGACGCAGTATTTT.

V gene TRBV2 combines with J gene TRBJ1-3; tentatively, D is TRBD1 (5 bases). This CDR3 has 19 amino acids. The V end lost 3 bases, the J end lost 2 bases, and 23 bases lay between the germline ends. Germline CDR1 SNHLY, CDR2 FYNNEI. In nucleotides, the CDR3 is TGTGCCAGCAGTGATTGGGGGGTCTTGGTGAGGCCGACTGGAAACACCATATATTTT. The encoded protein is CASSDWGVLVRPTGNTIYF.